These 21 T cell receptor beta chains share one sample of origin, sequenced in a study of beta chain features in type 1 diabetes. Investigators reverse transcribed all isolated RNA, so they sequenced expressed TCRB transcripts. Using immunoSEQ multiplex PCR, the repertoire was profiled, and TCRdb retains in-frame clones only, with some absent. The sample shows around 340,000 clones, around a fifth of them seen only once. The specimen was naive CD4+ T cells from blood. These receptor sequences come from a woman between 18 and 29 years old in good health.

The rearrangement uses TRBV2 and TRBJ1-2; possibly TRBD1 for D (5 bases). CDR1 SNHLY and CDR2 FYNNEI come from the germline V gene. V was cut by 8 bases and J by 8 bases, with 18 bases left in between. The CDR3 is 13 amino acids. The CDR3 sequence is CASLQVHFGGYTF. The CDR3 region has the DNA TGTGCCAGCCTACAGGTTCACTTTGGCGGCTACACCTTC.

This clone was counted a few times. J is TRBJ2-7 and V is TRBV11-1, with 9 bases matching TRBD1. CDR1 and CDR2 from the germline V gene are SGHAT and FQDESV (reference sequence). The CDR3 has 15 residues. V lost 3 bases to trimming and J lost 5 bases; unmatched junction nucleotides: 8. The CDR3 protein is CASSLGTGGGDEQYF. The CDR3 DNA reads TGTGCCAGCAGCTTGGGAACAGGGGGCGGCGACGAGCAGTACTTC. Full variable domain (rest looked up from reference TRBV11-1 and TRBJ2-7): EAEVAQSPRYKITEKSQAVAFWCDPISGHATLYWYRQILGQGPELLVQFQDESVVDDSQLPKDRFSAERLKGVDSTLKIQPAELGDSAMYLCASSLGTGGGDEQYFGPGTRLTVT.

This clone was detected a few times. The V and J genes are TRBV19 and TRBJ1-2; D ambiguous. The V and J ends lost 5 bases and 2 bases respectively, with 12 bases between them. This CDR3 region has 14 residues. The germline CDR1 and CDR2 sequences are LNHDA and SQIVND (reference sequence). As DNA, the CDR3 is TGTGCCAGTAGTCCAGGACCGGGGAACTATGGCTACACCTTC. Its protein is CASSPGPGNYGYTF.

V and J are TRBV4-1 and TRBJ2-1; 13 bases line up with TRBD2. The CDR3 contains 16 residues. The V segment lost 6 bases and the J segment 4 bases; nucleotides outside the gene matches: 6. In germline, CDR1 is MGHRA, CDR2 YSYEKL. The CDR3 is CASRPMTSGGYNEQFF. The DNA of the CDR3 is TGCGCCAGCAGGCCGATGACTAGCGGGGGGTACAATGAGCAGTTCTTC.

This clone has only a few counts. The chain couples TRBV4-3 to TRBJ1-5; no firm D call. This CDR3 has 15 amino acids. Germline-derived CDR1 and CDR2 are LGHNA and YSLEER. Trimming took off 0 bases at V and 3 bases at J, with 9 bases between the two ends. The DNA for the CDR3 is TGCGCCAGCAGCCAAGATCTCACTTACAATCAGCCCCAGCATTTT. Its protein is CASSQDLTYNQPQHF.

The V call is TRBV2, the J call TRBJ2-7; 10 bases map to TRBD1. J lost 4 bases, V lost 6 bases, and 3 bases had no gene match. Germline assignment: CDR1 SNHLY and CDR2 FYNNEI. This CDR3 spans 13 amino acids. CDR3 nucleotide sequence: TGTGCCAGCAGCCGGGACAGGGGTTACGAGCAGTACTTC. Protein: CASSRDRGYEQYF.

This clone was observed a few times. This chain links TRBV29-1 with TRBJ2-2, with TRBD1 matching over 10 bases. CDR1 SQVTM and CDR2 ANQGSEA come from the germline V gene. J lost 7 bases, V lost 4 bases, and 3 bases had no gene match. The CDR3 length is 13 residues. The CDR3 DNA sequence: TGCAGCGTTGGTGGGACAGGGGACGGGGAGCTGTTTTTT. Protein product: CSVGGTGDGELFF.

This chain connects TRBV10-3 to TRBJ1-1, with TRBD1 identical over 8 bases. Germline loops: CDR1 ENHRY, CDR2 SYGVKD. V shed 9 bases and J 1 base; nucleotides not matched to a gene: 1. The CDR3 contains 12 residues. In DNA, the CDR3 is TGTGCCATTCAGGGGGCGAACACTGAAGCTTTCTTT. The encoded protein is CAIQGANTEAFF.

The chain links TRBV7-9 to TRBJ2-7, with D possibly TRBD2 on 6 matching bases. Trimming removed 5 bases at V and 5 bases at J, with 16 bases between. This CDR3 region has 14 residues. The germline CDR1 and CDR2 sequences are SEHNR and FQNEAQ (reference sequence). The DNA for the CDR3 is TGTGCCAGCAGCGCAGATGGGGGGTACGACGAGCAGTACTTC. Protein: CASSADGGYDEQYF.

The chain couples TRBV30 to TRBJ2-3, with D maybe TRBD2 (6 bases). Germline V gives CDR1 GTSNPN, CDR2 SVGIG (reference sequence). V was cut by 2 bases and J by 4 bases, with 16 bases left in between. This CDR3 has 15 residues. The CDR3 is CAWSRRDLRADTQYF. Here the CDR3 DNA reads TGTGCCTGGAGTCGGCGGGACCTGAGGGCAGATACGCAGTATTTT.

The V call is TRBV6-1, the J call TRBJ2-7, with D possibly being TRBD1 (6 bases). The CDR3 runs 17 residues. V was trimmed by 3 bases and J by 2 bases, leaving 20 bases between them. The germline V gene encodes CDR1 MNHNS and CDR2 SASEGT. CDR3 amino acids: CASSDGGTWTVAYEQYF. The CDR3 nucleotides are TGTGCCAGCAGTGACGGAGGAACCTGGACAGTTGCCTACGAGCAGTACTTC.

V gene TRBV7-2 combines with J gene TRBJ2-5; 7 bases map to TRBD1. Matching the DNA end better, TRBJ2-7 makes the J call doubtful. This CDR3 is 15 amino acids long. Germline lookup yields CDR1 SGHTA and CDR2 FQGNSA. CDR3 sequence: CASSSRQGSFPEQYF. The CDR3 nucleotides read TGTGCCAGCAGCTCCAGACAGGGTTCTTTCCCCGAGCAGTACTTC.

The chain has TRBV30 and TRBJ2-1, with 8 bases aligning to TRBD2. CDR3 length equals 12 residues. V shed 4 bases, J shed 10 bases, and the junction held 6 bases outside the gene matches. Germline assignment: CDR1 GTSNPN and CDR2 SVGIG (reference sequence). CDR3 in amino acids: CAWTPGGREQFF. The CDR3 DNA sequence: TGTGCCTGGACCCCGGGGGGGAGAGAGCAGTTCTTC.

As regards this clone: Germline and junction disagree at one end, which may indicate a read error. The chain uses TRBV7-7 and TRBJ2-2; D uncertain. The CDR3 runs 15 residues. Germline V gene lookup returns CDR1 SSHAT and CDR2 FNYEAQ (reference sequence). Written as DNA, the CDR3 is TGTGCTAGCAGCGCCAATCCAGTCAACACCGGGGAGCTGTTTTTT. It is translated as CASSANPVNTGELFF. The full variable domain, with the rest looked up from reference TRBV7-7 and TRBJ2-2, is GAGVSQSPRYKVTKRGQDVTLRCDPISSHATLYWYQQALGQGPEFLTYFNYEAQPDKSGLPSDRFSAERPEGSISTLTIQRTEQRDSAMYRCASSANPVNTGELFFGEGSRLTVL.

This clone showed up just once. The chain recombines TRBV27 with TRBJ2-6; 8 nucleotides match TRBD1. The trim removed 3 bases at V and 2 bases at J, leaving 6 bases unmatched. CDR3 size: 17 residues. Germline V gives CDR1 MNHEY, CDR2 SMNVEV (reference sequence). The CDR3 DNA reads TGTGCCAGCAGTTTGGGCTTGACAGGGGCTGGGGCCAACGTCCTGACTTTC. It yields the protein CASSLGLTGAGANVLTF.

The chain recombines TRBV7-2 with TRBJ2-1; the match to TRBD2 covers 7 bases. The ends lost 5 bases at V and 1 base at J; junction bases unmatched: 5. The germline gives CDR1 SGHTA, CDR2 FQGNSA. The CDR3 spans 15 residues. The CDR3 bases are TGTGCCAGCAGCCCTAGCGGAATTTCCTACAATGAGCAGTTCTTC. It yields the protein CASSPSGISYNEQFF.

The chain employs TRBV2 and TRBJ1-1; 7 nucleotides match TRBD1. Looked up from germline, CDR1 is SNHLY and CDR2 is FYNNEI. V shed 7 bases, J shed 6 bases, and the junction held 8 bases outside the gene matches. The CDR3 contains 13 residues. CDR3: CASKGGLVAEAFF. In nucleotides, the CDR3 is TGTGCCAGCAAAGGGGGCCTAGTCGCTGAAGCTTTCTTT. Supplemented by reference TRBV2 and TRBJ1-1, the full variable domain reads EPEVTQTPSHQVTQMGQEVILRCVPISNHLYFYWYRQILGQKVEFLVSFYNNEISEKSEIFDDQFSVERPDGSNFTLKIRSTKLEDSAMYFCASKGGLVAEAFFGQGTRLTVV.

In its sample, this clone was seen a few times. The CDR3 nucleotides are TGTGCCAGCAGCTTAAAGACAGGGGCAGGGGATCTCGAGCAGTACTTC. Amino acids: CASSLKTGAGDLEQYF. The chain uses TRBV5-4 and TRBJ2-7; TRBD1 aligns across 8 bases. The CDR3 runs to 16 residues. V was clipped by 2 bases and J by 6 bases; unmatched bases: 13. Germline V gene sequence: CDR1 SGHNT, CDR2 YYREEE (reference sequence).

The rearrangement uses TRBV20-1 and TRBJ2-3; D is unclear. The CDR3 is 11 amino acids. The germline gives CDR1 DFQATT, CDR2 SNEGSKA (reference sequence). V was trimmed by 5 bases and J by 5 bases, leaving 8 bases between them. The CDR3 spells CSAVAGDTQYF. The CDR3 nucleotides are TGCAGTGCTGTGGCAGGAGATACGCAGTATTTT.

This clone has more than one count but fewer than ten. The chain uses TRBV2 and TRBJ2-7; 7 bases agree with TRBD1. Losses at the gene ends were 4 bases for V and 5 bases for J; bases not matched to a gene: 8. Per germline, CDR1 SNHLY and CDR2 FYNNEI. The CDR3 spans 14 residues. The CDR3 DNA sequence: TGTGCCAGCAGTGGTGAGACAGGGCACCACGAGCAGTACTTC. The encoded protein is CASSGETGHHEQYF.

V gene TRBV5-1 combines with J gene TRBJ2-1; possibly TRBD2 for D (6 bases). CDR3 size: 16 residues. CDR1 is SGHRS, CDR2 YFSETQ, per germline. V gave up 4 bases and J gave up 7 bases, with 21 bases separating them. The CDR3 here is CASSLLAGTVSNEQFF. The CDR3 DNA reads TGCGCCAGCAGCCTTTTGGCCGGGACTGTTAGTAATGAGCAGTTCTTC. The full variable domain, its missing parts supplied by reference TRBV5-1 and TRBJ2-1, is KAGVTQTPRYLIKTRGQQVTLSCSPISGHRSVSWYQQTPGQGLQFLFEYFSETQRNKGNFPGRFSGRQFSNSRSEMNVSTLELGDSALYLCASSLLAGTVSNEQFFGPGTRLTVL.